These 6 T cell receptor beta chains were all obtained from the same sample, sequenced in a study of long-term antiretroviral therapy in people with HIV. Sequencing used immunoSEQ v3.0 at survey level. The table came from immunoSEQ multiplex PCR; TCRdb's copy has only in-frame clones and leaves some out. This table holds around 23,000 clones, 80% to 90% found once. This specimen consisted of unsorted PBMCs, obtained 1.8 years before starting antiretroviral therapy. The receptors originated from a man in his forties or fifties with HIV.

The V and J genes are TRBV30 and TRBJ1-2, with no clear D. Trimming pared 2 bases from V and 4 bases from J, leaving 14 bases between. Germline V lookup: CDR1 GTSNPN, CDR2 SVGIG (reference sequence). The CDR3 covers 14 residues. Written as DNA, the CDR3 is TGTGCCTGGAGTCTAAAGCGGCACCTCTATGGCTACACCTTC. It codes for CAWSLKRHLYGYTF.

The chain couples TRBV15 to TRBJ2-3; D unclear. The CDR3 covers 13 residues. V was trimmed by 3 bases and J by 5 bases, leaving 9 bases between them. Germline V gives CDR1 LNHNV, CDR2 YYDKDF (reference sequence). The CDR3 sequence: CATSSIGRDTQYF. The CDR3 DNA reads TGTGCCACCAGCAGCATCGGAAGAGATACGCAGTATTTT.

This clone was counted a few times. The gene calls are TRBV6-5 and TRBJ1-2; D not resolved. CDR1 is MNHEY and CDR2 is SVGAGI in the germline V gene. Trimming removed 2 bases from V and 5 bases from J, with 9 bases in between. The CDR3 is 13 amino acids. In DNA, the CDR3 is TGTGCCAGCAGTTACATAAGCGGGTATGGCTACACCTTC. It yields the protein CASSYISGYGYTF.

Comment on this clone: At one end, the junction sequence differs from germline, possibly due to a read error. The chain joins TRBV19 to TRBJ1-5, with D hard to call. Germline V CDR1 and CDR2: LNHDA, SQIVND (reference sequence). The CDR3 contains 13 residues. The CDR3 sequence: CASSVEGNQPQHF. The CDR3 coding sequence is TGTGCCAGTAGTGTAGAGGGCAATCAGCCCCAGCATTTT.

As regards this clone: Mismatch with germline at one junction end may stem from a read error. This chain uses TRBV5-6 with TRBJ1-1; D call uncertain. The CDR3 sequence is 11 residues long. The germline gives CDR1 SGHDT, CDR2 YYEEEE. Here the CDR3 DNA reads TGTGCCAGCAGCCTCCTCCGGAAGGTTGTCTTT. It yields the protein CASSLLRKVVF.

V is TRBV21-1 and J is TRBJ2-5; the table's TRBD2 call for D was not verified on the DNA. TRBV21-1 is a pseudogene locus. This CDR3 has 15 amino acids. CDR3 sequence reads: CASSPCGGWQETQYF. Written as DNA, the CDR3 is TGTGCCAGCAGCCCTTGCGGGGGCTGGCAAGAGACCCAGTACTTC.